The 9 T cell receptor beta chains given below trace back to one sample, sequenced in a study of control samples from healthy donors and cancer patients. Clones were read by immunoSEQ multiplex PCR, and TCRdb kept only the in-frame ones, dropping some. This sample carries some 90,000 clones, 90% to 95% of them seen once, and the ten largest clones take around 1%. The sample was blood. The receptors here all came from a woman in her 30s in good health.

The chain recombines TRBV7-9 with TRBJ1-5, with a tentative D call TRBD1 (6 bases). The germline V gene encodes CDR1 SEHNR and CDR2 FQNEAQ (reference sequence). V was clipped by 1 base and J by 3 bases, with 16 bases between them. This CDR3 contains 17 residues. CDR3 bases: TGTGCCAGCAGCTTAGGTTTGCACAGGGAGACCAATCAGCCCCAGCATTTT. This sequence encodes CASSLGLHRETNQPQHF.

This rearrangement joins TRBV7-8 to TRBJ1-3, with TRBD1 matching over 7 bases. The junction had 10 bases not matched to a gene; V was cut back by 3 bases and J by 2 bases. The CDR3 is 17 residues long. Germline lookup yields CDR1 SGHVS and CDR2 FQNEAQ. CDR3 bases: TGTGCCAGCAGCTTGGACAGGAACCCATTAGCTGGAAACACCATATATTTT. Translation: CASSLDRNPLAGNTIYF.

The V call is TRBV6-5, the J call TRBJ1-2; D is unclear. Germline-derived CDR1 and CDR2 are MNHEY and SVGAGI. V lost 6 bases, J lost 4 bases, and 15 bases lay in between. The CDR3 runs 14 residues. CDR3 DNA sequence: TGTGCCAGCAGATGGGCTCTTACTGTCTATGGCTACACCTTC. This gives the protein CASRWALTVYGYTF.

The chain recombines TRBV18 with TRBJ1-2; D is uncertain. Trimming removed 3 bases from V and 4 bases from J, with 9 bases in between. CDR3 length equals 13 residues. Germline V gene lookup returns CDR1 KGHSH and CDR2 LQKENI. In nucleotides, the CDR3 is TGTGCCAGCTCACCCCTGGACGTCTATGGCTACACCTTC. Translated, it gives CASSPLDVYGYTF.

Concerning this clone itself: A much larger clone differs by one base, so this may be a read error. Other DNA sequences within the sample encode an identical CDR3. V gene TRBV10-1 combines with J gene TRBJ2-2, with 8 bases matching TRBD2. V gave up 2 bases and J gave up 0 bases; unmatched junction bases: 8. CDR3 length: 18 amino acids. CDR1 and CDR2 from the germline V gene are WNHNN and SYGVQD (reference sequence). CDR3 amino acids: CASSEGPAGGPNTGELFF. CDR3 sequence (DNA): TGCGCCAGCAGTGAGGGCCCCGCGGGGGGCCCGAACACCGGGGAGCTGTTTTTT.

The chain carries TRBV12-3 or TRBV12-4 and TRBJ1-5, with D uncertain. V lost 7 bases to trimming and J lost 6 bases, with 10 bases between them. The CDR3 spans 12 residues. CDR3 region: CASNPGTQPQHF. CDR3 in DNA: TGTGCCAGCAACCCGGGAACTCAGCCCCAGCATTTT.

V usage is TRBV6-5 and J usage is TRBJ1-1, with D perhaps matching TRBD1 (6 bases). The CDR3 spans 14 residues. V dropped 0 bases and J dropped 7 bases, with 12 bases sitting between them. Germline V gene lookup returns CDR1 MNHEY and CDR2 SVGAGI. CDR3 sequence reads: CASSYSTGSSEAFF. CDR3 DNA sequence: TGTGCCAGCAGTTACTCAACAGGGAGCAGTGAAGCTTTCTTT.

Concerning this clone itself: A read error may produce the germline difference seen at one junction end. In DNA form, the CDR3 reads TGTGCCAGCAGTTACCCACTAGCGGGAATGGTGCTCTTC. Translation: CASSYPLAGMVLF. The V call is TRBV6-2 or TRBV6-3, the J call TRBJ2-1; 10 bases are a match to TRBD2. CDR3 length: 13 residues. Germline V gives CDR1 MNHEY, CDR2 SVGEGT.

This chain links TRBV10-2 with TRBJ1-2; D ambiguous. Per the germline V gene, CDR1 is WSHSY and CDR2 is SAAADI. This CDR3 spans 15 amino acids. V was clipped by 3 bases and J by 1 base, with 12 bases between them. CDR3 protein: CASSDRRSYNYGYTF. The CDR3 nucleotides are TGCGCCAGCAGTGATCGAAGGAGCTATAACTATGGCTACACCTTC.